Given below is one T cell receptor (beta chain) in context. Its antigen is not known. Germline and junction disagree at one end, which may indicate a read error. CDR3 size: 11 residues. This record comes from a study of tumor-infiltrating lymphocytes in primary liver carcinoma. In the study overall: Per sample, productive TCRbeta reads numbered roughly 3.5 to 8 million, similar across tissue types. Findings and caveats of the study: Among the pair types, tumor region pairs showed more overlap than tumor-adjacent and tumor-blood pairs.

Co-extraction yielded RNA and DNA from 20-30 mg of unsorted bulk tissue. Starting from approximately 470 ng of total RNA, TCR beta cDNA was produced with a primer in the constant region. Three nested multiplex PCR rounds, a slightly modified ARM-PCR method, built the TCR beta libraries. Running 10 cycles apiece, the first two PCR rounds relied on TRBV1-TRBV30 forward primers together with a C-beta reverse primer. A single record per CDR3 protein comes from TCRdb applying MiXCR to the multiplex PCR reads. Here the sample spans tens of thousands of distinct CDR3 sequences, approximately 70% being singletons.

This sequence joins TRBV12-3 or TRBV12-4 and TRBJ2-7; tentatively, D is TRBD2 (5 bases). Sequencing input: tumor-adjacent normal liver tissue. The sequence derives from a man aged 35-49 years with primary liver carcinoma and hepatitis B virus infection. The CDR3 here is CASRRESQTCF. CDR3 DNA: TGTGCCAGCAGGAGGGAGAGCCAGACTTGCTTC.